This is a list of T cell receptor beta chains from one sample in a study of early T cells in non-severe SARS-CoV-2 infection. TCRdb itself ran the 5' RACE reads through MiXCR, one entry per CDR3 protein. The data contain about 60,000 distinct CDR3 sequences, just under 9% of them seen just once; the ten biggest clones take up around 17%. The sequenced sample was whole blood. These TCRs come from an adult who was a healthcare worker with PCR-confirmed SARS-CoV-2 infection or an uninfected control (not recorded which). CDR3s include the opening cysteine and the closing phenylalanine or tryptophan. A D gene is named only where the DNA matches it firmly. Only part of the rows carry a size: once, few, many, or a class if the clone is expanded.

V gene: TRBV7-2
J gene: TRBJ2-5
clone size: many
D gene: -
CDR3 length: 16
CDR3 protein: CASSRTSGTGGETQYF
CDR3 DNA: TGTGCCAGCAGCCGGACTAGCGGGACAGGGGGAGAGACCCAGTACTTC

V gene: TRBV20-1
J gene: TRBJ2-7
clone size: -
D gene: TRBD1
CDR3 length: 13
CDR3 protein: CSATRTGGGEQYF
CDR3 DNA: TGCAGTGCTACCCGGACAGGGGGTGGCGAGCAGTACTTC

V gene: TRBV24-1
J gene: TRBJ1-1
clone size: few
D gene: -
CDR3 length: 15
CDR3 protein: CATRGSGLLNTEVFF
CDR3 DNA: TGTGCCACCAGGGGATCGGGGTTACTGAACACTGAAGTTTTCTTT

V gene: TRBV6-2/TRBV6-3
J gene: TRBJ2-1
clone size: -
D gene: -
CDR3 length: 18
CDR3 protein: CASSNGRPNAKTYNEQFF
CDR3 DNA: TGTGCCAGCAGTAACGGCCGACCCAATGCGAAAACCTACAATGAGCAGTTCTTC

V gene: TRBV30
J gene: TRBJ1-3
clone size: -
D gene: TRBD1
CDR3 length: 12
CDR3 protein: CAWSSRGDTIYF
CDR3 DNA: TGTGCCTGGAGTTCCAGGGGGGACACCATATATTTT

V gene: TRBV18
J gene: TRBJ2-2
clone size: many
D gene: -
CDR3 length: 12
CDR3 protein: CASSGLTGELFF
CDR3 DNA: TGTGCCAGCTCGGGCCTCACCGGGGAGCTGTTTTTT

V gene: TRBV11-2
J gene: TRBJ2-1
clone size: many
D gene: TRBD2
CDR3 length: 19
CDR3 protein: CASSSPARLAGERFNEQFF
CDR3 DNA: TGTGCCAGCAGCTCCCCGGCGCGACTAGCGGGAGAGCGATTTAATGAGCAGTTCTTC

V gene: TRBV21-1
J gene: TRBJ2-1
clone size: many
D gene: -
CDR3 length: 16
CDR3 protein: CASSKKGEQGRNEQFF
CDR3 DNA: TGTGCCAGCAGCAAAAAGGGAGAACAGGGGAGGAATGAGCAGTTCTTC

V gene: TRBV11-2
J gene: TRBJ2-6
clone size: many
D gene: TRBD2
CDR3 length: 15
CDR3 protein: CASRYSGTGANVLTF
CDR3 DNA: TGTGCCAGCAGATATAGCGGGACTGGGGCCAACGTCCTGACTTTC

V gene: TRBV2
J gene: TRBJ1-5
clone size: many
D gene: TRBD1
CDR3 length: 14
CDR3 protein: CASSLGQVNQPQHF
CDR3 DNA: TGTGCCAGCAGTCTTGGACAGGTCAATCAGCCCCAGCATTTT

V gene: TRBV28
J gene: TRBJ2-1
clone size: -
D gene: -
CDR3 length: 16
CDR3 protein: CASSRQGGLAPWEQFF
CDR3 DNA: TGTGCCAGCAGTAGACAGGGGGGACTAGCCCCGTGGGAGCAGTTCTTC

V gene: TRBV29-1
J gene: TRBJ2-7
clone size: -
D gene: TRBD1
CDR3 length: 15
CDR3 protein: CSVEDPTGGGYEQYF
CDR3 DNA: TGCAGCGTTGAGGATCCTACAGGGGGAGGCTACGAGCAGTACTTC

V gene: TRBV29-1
J gene: TRBJ2-5
clone size: many
D gene: TRBD1
CDR3 length: 12
CDR3 protein: CSVGQGAETQYF
CDR3 DNA: TGCAGCGTTGGGCAGGGGGCTGAGACCCAGTACTTC

V gene: TRBV24-1
J gene: TRBJ2-1
clone size: many
D gene: -
CDR3 length: 17
CDR3 protein: CATSDSTVPSSYNEQFF
CDR3 DNA: TGTGCCACCAGTGATTCAACAGTGCCTTCCTCCTACAATGAGCAGTTCTTC

V gene: TRBV4-3
J gene: TRBJ2-3
clone size: many
D gene: -
CDR3 length: 15
CDR3 protein: CASSHLSESTDTQYF
CDR3 DNA: TGCGCCAGCAGCCACCTTAGCGAGAGCACAGATACGCAGTATTTT

V gene: TRBV27
J gene: TRBJ2-6
clone size: many
D gene: -
CDR3 length: 15
CDR3 protein: CASSLWGSGANVLTF
CDR3 DNA: TGTGCCAGCAGTTTATGGGGCTCTGGGGCCAACGTCCTGACTTTC

V gene: TRBV6-5
J gene: TRBJ2-7
clone size: -
D gene: -
CDR3 length: 14
CDR3 protein: CASSVLHSSYEQYF
CDR3 DNA: TGTGCCAGCTCCGTACTACATTCCTCCTACGAGCAGTACTTC

V gene: TRBV24-1
J gene: TRBJ1-2
clone size: -
D gene: -
CDR3 length: 14
CDR3 protein: CATSDPGGSYGYTF
CDR3 DNA: TGTGCCACCAGTGATCCTGGGGGGAGCTATGGCTACACCTTC

V gene: TRBV12-3/TRBV12-4
J gene: TRBJ2-3
clone size: -
D gene: TRBD2
CDR3 length: 18
CDR3 protein: CASSYFFGTSSGTVTQYF
CDR3 DNA: TGTGCCAGCAGTTATTTTTTCGGGACTAGTAGCGGCACAGTTACGCAGTATTTT

V gene: TRBV4-2
J gene: TRBJ2-7
clone size: -
D gene: -
CDR3 length: 14
CDR3 protein: CASSQGARTYEQYF
CDR3 DNA: TGTGCCAGCAGCCAGGGGGCGAGGACCTACGAGCAGTACTTC

V gene: TRBV30
J gene: TRBJ2-5
clone size: many
D gene: TRBD2
CDR3 length: 15
CDR3 protein: CAWGWEAGRDETQYF
CDR3 DNA: TGTGCCTGGGGTTGGGAAGCGGGAAGGGATGAGACCCAGTACTTC

V gene: TRBV9
J gene: TRBJ2-7
clone size: many
D gene: TRBD2
CDR3 length: 13
CDR3 protein: CASSPGLAREQYF
CDR3 DNA: TGTGCCAGCAGCCCAGGACTAGCGAGGGAGCAGTACTTC

V gene: TRBV2
J gene: TRBJ2-7
clone size: many
D gene: TRBD2
CDR3 length: 13
CDR3 protein: CAMSSGRFYEQYF
CDR3 DNA: TGTGCCATGTCTAGCGGGAGGTTTTACGAGCAGTACTTC

V gene: TRBV27
J gene: TRBJ2-1
clone size: many
D gene: -
CDR3 length: 16
CDR3 protein: CASSLLAGRGTGEQFF
CDR3 DNA: TGTGCCAGCAGTTTACTAGCGGGAAGGGGGACAGGTGAGCAGTTCTTC

V gene: TRBV29-1
J gene: TRBJ2-7
clone size: many
D gene: TRBD2
CDR3 length: 14
CDR3 protein: CSVRREAGASEQYF
CDR3 DNA: TGCAGCGTTCGGCGGGAGGCCGGGGCTAGCGAGCAGTACTTC

V gene: TRBV20-1
J gene: TRBJ2-7
clone size: once
D gene: -
CDR3 length: 13
CDR3 protein: CSEAGPSSYEQYF
CDR3 DNA: TGCAGTGAGGCGGGTCCAAGCTCCTACGAGCAGTACTTC

V gene: TRBV2
J gene: TRBJ2-7
clone size: few
D gene: -
CDR3 length: 14
CDR3 protein: CASSRLAGINEQYF
CDR3 DNA: TGTGCCAGCAGCCGCCTCGCAGGGATCAACGAGCAGTACTTC

V gene: TRBV6-6
J gene: TRBJ1-3
clone size: -
D gene: -
CDR3 length: 18
CDR3 protein: CASSYSHLTGSSENTIYF
CDR3 DNA: TGTGCCAGCAGTTACTCCCACTTGACAGGATCCTCTGAAAACACCATATATTTT

V gene: TRBV4-2
J gene: TRBJ2-3
clone size: -
D gene: -
CDR3 length: 14
CDR3 protein: CASSQVPSTDTQYF
CDR3 DNA: TGTGCCAGCAGCCAAGTTCCCAGCACAGATACGCAGTATTTT

V gene: TRBV5-1
J gene: TRBJ2-5
clone size: many
D gene: TRBD2
CDR3 length: 17
CDR3 protein: CASSLSPGTSVQETQYF
CDR3 DNA: TGCGCCAGCAGCCTCAGCCCCGGGACTAGCGTCCAAGAGACCCAGTACTTC

V gene: TRBV4-2
J gene: TRBJ2-2
clone size: -
D gene: TRBD1
CDR3 length: 16
CDR3 protein: CASSQPQGAGTGELFF
CDR3 DNA: TGTGCCAGCAGCCAGCCCCAGGGGGCGGGCACCGGGGAGCTGTTTTTT

V gene: TRBV7-9
J gene: TRBJ2-2
clone size: many
D gene: -
CDR3 length: 15
CDR3 protein: CASSLVIRNTGELFF
CDR3 DNA: TGTGCCAGCAGCTTAGTAATACGGAACACCGGGGAGCTGTTTTTT

V gene: TRBV2
J gene: TRBJ2-5
clone size: many
D gene: -
CDR3 length: 14
CDR3 protein: CASSLSTGQETQYF
CDR3 DNA: TGTGCCAGCAGTCTTTCGACAGGCCAAGAGACCCAGTACTTC

V gene: TRBV29-1
J gene: TRBJ1-4
clone size: many
D gene: -
CDR3 length: 11
CDR3 protein: CSVQEDEKLFF
CDR3 DNA: TGCAGCGTTCAGGAAGATGAAAAACTGTTTTTT

V gene: TRBV27
J gene: TRBJ1-1
clone size: many
D gene: TRBD1
CDR3 length: 15
CDR3 protein: CASSLSAGGITEAFF
CDR3 DNA: TGTGCCAGCAGTTTATCGGCAGGGGGCATTACTGAAGCTTTCTTT

V gene: TRBV6-2/TRBV6-3
J gene: TRBJ2-1
clone size: many
D gene: -
CDR3 length: 18
CDR3 protein: CASSGLGPGVSSYNEQFF
CDR3 DNA: TGTGCCAGCAGCGGTCTGGGGCCGGGCGTTAGCTCCTACAATGAGCAGTTCTTC

V gene: TRBV5-4
J gene: TRBJ2-7
clone size: many
D gene: -
CDR3 length: 14
CDR3 protein: CASSTRGSSYEQYF
CDR3 DNA: TGTGCCAGCAGCACAAGGGGAAGCTCCTACGAGCAGTACTTC

V gene: TRBV2
J gene: TRBJ2-1
clone size: many
D gene: TRBD2
CDR3 length: 14
CDR3 protein: CASSLKSGNGEQFF
CDR3 DNA: TGTGCCAGCAGTTTGAAGAGCGGGAACGGTGAGCAGTTCTTC

V gene: TRBV7-6
J gene: TRBJ2-5
clone size: many
D gene: -
CDR3 length: 17
CDR3 protein: CASSGWTGPGGQETQYF
CDR3 DNA: TGTGCCAGCAGCGGGTGGACAGGCCCCGGGGGCCAAGAGACCCAGTACTTC

V gene: TRBV18
J gene: TRBJ2-5
clone size: many
D gene: -
CDR3 length: 13
CDR3 protein: CASSRDPAETQYF
CDR3 DNA: TGTGCCAGCTCGCGGGACCCCGCAGAGACCCAGTACTTC

V gene: TRBV7-8
J gene: TRBJ2-3
clone size: many
D gene: TRBD1
CDR3 length: 15
CDR3 protein: CASRLTGATTDTQYF
CDR3 DNA: TGTGCCAGCAGACTGACAGGGGCCACCACAGATACGCAGTATTTT

V gene: TRBV3-1
J gene: TRBJ2-1
clone size: few
D gene: TRBD2
CDR3 length: 16
CDR3 protein: CASSQGGGVGYNEQFF
CDR3 DNA: TGTGCCAGCAGCCAAGGGGGGGGAGTTGGGTACAATGAGCAGTTCTTC

V gene: TRBV19
J gene: TRBJ2-6
clone size: once
D gene: -
CDR3 length: 11
CDR3 protein: CASSGANVLTF
CDR3 DNA: TGTGCCTCATCTGGGGCCAACGTCCTGACTTTC

V gene: TRBV28
J gene: TRBJ2-4
clone size: few
D gene: -
CDR3 length: 12
CDR3 protein: CASSSGVNIQYF
CDR3 DNA: TGTGCCAGCAGTTCGGGGGTAAACATTCAGTACTTC

V gene: TRBV29-1
J gene: TRBJ2-3
clone size: -
D gene: TRBD2
CDR3 length: 14
CDR3 protein: CSVVEGLGSYTQYF
CDR3 DNA: TGCAGCGTTGTGGAGGGACTAGGGTCCTATACGCAGTATTTT